The sequence of this TCR beta chain was determined in a study of technical replicates of blood from a few donors. This CDR3 has 17 amino acids. Germline CDR1 reads SGHRS; CDR2 reads YFSETQ. V lost 4 bases to trimming and J lost 0 bases; unmatched junction nucleotides: 10. Method: immunoSEQ multiplex PCR; TCRdb's copy keeps in-frame clones and lacks some. The data contain tens of thousands of clones, 85% to 95% of them singletons. Sequenced: T cells isolated from PBMCs. The genes are TRBV5-1 and TRBJ1-1, with 9 bases identical to TRBD1. The sequence came from a human donor in good health. This CDR3 is CASSPTGTGRMNTEAFF. As DNA, the CDR3 is TGCGCCAGCAGCCCAACCGGGACAGGGCGTATGAACACTGAAGCTTTCTTT.